This is a list of T cell receptor beta chains from one sample in a study of T cell repertoires in cytomegalovirus infection. No antigens are known for them. TCRdb used MiXCR to reprocess the reads, holding one entry per CDR3 protein. The sample shows some 350,000 distinct CDR3 sequences, roughly 29% of them seen only once. The sequencing used cultured PBMCs, collected from culture after CMV antigen stimulation. The receptors originated from a human donor in good health (CMV status not recorded). Some clones in this sample may be carry-over from other donors' samples. CDR3s include the opening cysteine and the closing phenylalanine or tryptophan. The order of the fields is CDR3 DNA, CDR3 protein, J gene, clone size, CDR3 length, D gene, V gene. The D gene is left open where the match is weak. Not all rows give a size; the values are once, few, many and, for expanded clones, a class.

TGCAGCGGGGGTGGGACAGCGCACAATGAGCAGTTCTTC CSGGGTAHNEQFF TRBJ2-1 NA 13 TRBD1 TRBV29-1
TGCAGTGCTAGTAGCGGGGGGTCCGCGTTAGACGAGCAGTACTTC CSASSGGSALDEQYF TRBJ2-7 few 15 TRBD2 TRBV20-1
TGTGCCAGCACCCCAGAGTTAGGGTATAGCAATCAGCCCCAGCATTTT CASTPELGYSNQPQHF TRBJ1-5 few 16 NA TRBV28
TGTGCCAGCAGTGGGACTAGCGGGTGGAATGAGCAGTTCTTC CASSGTSGWNEQFF TRBJ2-1 NA 14 TRBD2 TRBV2
TGTGCCATCAGAGTCGGGGGCCTGAACAATGAGCAGTTCTTC CAIRVGGLNNEQFF TRBJ2-1 few 14 NA TRBV10-3
TGTGCCAGCAGTGGGGACCGCAACCCGGGACAGCCCCAGCATTTT CASSGDRNPGQPQHF TRBJ1-5 NA 15 NA TRBV2
TGTGCCAGCAAACAGGGTTCGAAAGAAAAACTGTTTTTT CASKQGSKEKLFF TRBJ1-4 NA 13 NA TRBV6-5
TGTGCCATCAGGGGCTTGCCGGGACAGCCCTTGGCGAACACTGAAGCTTTCTTT CAIRGLPGQPLANTEAFF TRBJ1-1 NA 18 TRBD1 TRBV10-3
TGTGCCAGCCGAACGGGAGGGACGGGCGGCCAGCCCCAGCATTTT CASRTGGTGGQPQHF TRBJ1-5 many 15 NA TRBV6-1
TGTGCCATCAGTGAGCGAATTAGCGGGAGTGGAGAGACCCAGTACTTC CAISERISGSGETQYF TRBJ2-5 few 16 TRBD2 TRBV10-3
TGTGCCAGCAGTACTGGGACAGCTAGTAACTATGGCTACACCTTC CASSTGTASNYGYTF TRBJ1-2 NA 15 TRBD1 TRBV6-5
TGTGCCAGTAGTATTAGCCCAAGGATCAGCAATCAGCCCCAGCATTTT CASSISPRISNQPQHF TRBJ1-5 NA 16 NA TRBV19
TGTGCCAGCAGCCCCGTGCAGGGGGCGGACACTGAAGCTTTCTTT CASSPVQGADTEAFF TRBJ1-1 few 15 TRBD1 TRBV5-4
TGCGCCAGCACCCCCCTTCCAAGCGGGATCAATGAGCAGTTCTTC CASTPLPSGINEQFF TRBJ2-1 NA 15 TRBD2 TRBV4-1
TGTGCCAGCAGCCCGTCACACCCGCTCGAGGGGAAGGCGACAGATACGCAGTATTTT CASSPSHPLEGKATDTQYF TRBJ2-3 many 19 NA TRBV7-6
TGCAGTGCTAGCCCCGGCAGGGGAAATTCACCCCTCCACTTT CSASPGRGNSPLHF TRBJ1-6 NA 14 NA TRBV20-1
TGTGCCAGCAGCTTAGAGGGAACCTCCTTGGCTGGAAACACCATATATTTT CASSLEGTSLAGNTIYF TRBJ1-3 many 17 NA TRBV7-2
TGTGCCGGTAGTTCCCCTTCCTACAATGAGCAGTTCTTC CAGSSPSYNEQFF TRBJ2-1 few 13 NA TRBV28
TGTGCCAGCAGTTTAAGCGGGGCCGCCAAAAACATTCAGTACTTC CASSLSGAAKNIQYF TRBJ2-4 NA 15 TRBD2 TRBV27
TGTGCCAGCAGTCGACAGGGGATCAATAATTCACCCCTCCACTTT CASSRQGINNSPLHF TRBJ1-6 few 15 TRBD1 TRBV6-1
TGTGCCAGCAGTTCGTCTACAGGGTTTCATTCACCCCTCCACTTT CASSSSTGFHSPLHF TRBJ1-6 NA 15 NA TRBV12-3/TRBV12-4
TGTGCCAGAGGGGGTGTAGGAGATACGCAGTATTTT CARGGVGDTQYF TRBJ2-3 NA 12 NA TRBV2
TGTGCCAGCAGCTTGGAAGGAGGGTTTGGCTACACCTTC CASSLEGGFGYTF TRBJ1-2 NA 13 NA TRBV7-9
TGTGCCAGCAGTTCCAGCGGGGTTGGGTTGCAGTTCTTC CASSSSGVGLQFF TRBJ2-1 NA 13 TRBD2 TRBV12-3/TRBV12-4
TGTGCCAGCAGTGCGAACAGGAACGCTGAAGCTTTCTTT CASSANRNAEAFF TRBJ1-1 NA 13 NA TRBV12-3/TRBV12-4
TGTGCCAGCAGGAACCCCGAAGAGACCCAGTACTTC CASRNPEETQYF TRBJ2-5 NA 12 NA TRBV7-9
TGCAGCGCCATCAGGGGATGGAGCACAGATACGCAGTATTTT CSAIRGWSTDTQYF TRBJ2-3 few 14 NA TRBV29-1
TGTGCCAGCAGCCCCGGGTTGTGGGAGAGGGTCGGCACAGATACGCAGTATTTT CASSPGLWERVGTDTQYF TRBJ2-3 many 18 NA TRBV7-8
TGCAGTGCCAACGGACTAGCGGGTTCTCGACTCTACGAGCAGTACTTC CSANGLAGSRLYEQYF TRBJ2-7 NA 16 TRBD2 TRBV20-1
TGTGCCAGCTCACCCTACGCCCCGGGGACAGGGGTCTACGAGCAGTACTTC CASSPYAPGTGVYEQYF TRBJ2-7 few 17 TRBD1 TRBV18
TGTGCCAGCTCCCCCCAGGTTCGCGAAAAACTGTTTTTT CASSPQVREKLFF TRBJ1-4 NA 13 NA TRBV27
TGTGCCAGCAGCCCCAGGGGTTTGGATGGCTACACCTTC CASSPRGLDGYTF TRBJ1-2 NA 13 NA TRBV7-3
TGTGCCAGCAGCTTAGATGGGGAGGGATTACAACCCCAGCATTTT CASSLDGEGLQPQHF TRBJ1-5 few 15 NA TRBV11-2
TGTGCCAGCACCGGACCCGAGGGCGAAAAACTGTTTTTT CASTGPEGEKLFF TRBJ1-4 NA 13 NA TRBV12-3/TRBV12-4
TGTGCCAGCAGCTTGGCATCCTGGGGTTCGGGCAATGAGCAGTTCTTC CASSLASWGSGNEQFF TRBJ2-1 NA 16 NA TRBV5-4
TGTGCCATCAGCGACAGGGAAAATCAGCCCCAGCATTTT CAISDRENQPQHF TRBJ1-5 NA 13 TRBD1 TRBV10-3